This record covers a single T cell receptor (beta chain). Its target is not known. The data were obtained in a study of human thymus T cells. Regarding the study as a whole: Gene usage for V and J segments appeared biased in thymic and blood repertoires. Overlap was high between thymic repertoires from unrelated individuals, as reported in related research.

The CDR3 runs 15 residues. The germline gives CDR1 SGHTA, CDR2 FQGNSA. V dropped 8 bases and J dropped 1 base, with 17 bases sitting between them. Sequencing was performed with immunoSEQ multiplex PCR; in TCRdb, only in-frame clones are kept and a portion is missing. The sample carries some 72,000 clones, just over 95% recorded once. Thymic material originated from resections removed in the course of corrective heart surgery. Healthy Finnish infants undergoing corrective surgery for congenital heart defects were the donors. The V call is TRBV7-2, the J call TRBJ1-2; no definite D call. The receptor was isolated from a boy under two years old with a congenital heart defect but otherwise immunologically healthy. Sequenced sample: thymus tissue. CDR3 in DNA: TGTGCCAGCGCTCTCCGACATATTGGTAACTATGGCTACACCTTC. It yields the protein CASALRHIGNYGYTF.